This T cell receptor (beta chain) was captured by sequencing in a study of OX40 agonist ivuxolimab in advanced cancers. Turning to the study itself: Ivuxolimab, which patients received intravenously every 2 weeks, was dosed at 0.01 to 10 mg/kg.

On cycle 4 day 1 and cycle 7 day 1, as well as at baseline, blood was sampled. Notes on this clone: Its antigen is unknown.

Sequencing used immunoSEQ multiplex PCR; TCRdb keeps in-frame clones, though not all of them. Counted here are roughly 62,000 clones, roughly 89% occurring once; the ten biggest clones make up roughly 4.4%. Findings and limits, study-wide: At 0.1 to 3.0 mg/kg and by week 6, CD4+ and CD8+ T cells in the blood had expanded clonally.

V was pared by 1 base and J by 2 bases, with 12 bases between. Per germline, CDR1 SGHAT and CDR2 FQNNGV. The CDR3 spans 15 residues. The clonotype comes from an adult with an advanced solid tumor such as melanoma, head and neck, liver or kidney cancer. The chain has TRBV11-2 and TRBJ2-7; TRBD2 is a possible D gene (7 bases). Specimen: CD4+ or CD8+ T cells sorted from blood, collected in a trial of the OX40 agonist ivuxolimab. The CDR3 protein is CASSLVGGPPYEQYF. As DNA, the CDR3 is TGTGCCAGCAGCTTAGTCGGGGGGCCCCCCTACGAGCAGTACTTC.